Included here is one TCR beta chain sequence, with context. Its matching antigen is unknown. The data were obtained in a study of T cell repertoires in cytomegalovirus infection. Study-level information: Shared public TCR beta signatures pointed to both CMV infection and a matching HLA type.

V lost 0 bases, J lost 15 bases, and 18 bases lay in between. Germline CDR1 reads MNHEY; CDR2 reads SVGEGT. There are 14 residues in the CDR3. TCRdb reprocessed the reads via MiXCR and lists one record per CDR3 protein. The sample yields some 300,000 distinct CDR3 sequences, approximately 13% seen once. Study-wide results and limits: There were HLA-C-restricted CMV-specific TCR beta clonotypes dominating the ex vivo response. Carriers of CMV and the relevant HLA type were discriminated by public TCR beta frequency.

The sequenced material came from PBMCs. This sequence was found in a human donor in good health (CMV status not recorded). Some clones in this sample may be carry-over from other donors' samples. The gene calls are TRBV6-2 or TRBV6-3 and TRBJ2-1, with D unresolved. The CDR3 DNA follows: TGTGCCAGCAGTTACTCGAAACAGTTCCAGTCTCCGTTCTTC. It translates to CASSYSKQFQSPFF.